Following are 13 T cell receptor beta chains from one sample sequenced in a study of long-term antiretroviral therapy in people with HIV. Samples were assayed with immunoSEQ v3.0 at survey level. The method was immunoSEQ multiplex PCR; TCRdb's version includes in-frame clones alone and lacks a portion of them. The data contain 25,000 to 35,000 clones, approximately 84% of them singletons. The starting material was unsorted PBMCs, obtained 3.1 years after starting antiretroviral therapy. The receptors derive from a woman in her forties or fifties with HIV.

The chain joins TRBV28 to TRBJ1-5; no definite D call. The CDR3 spans 15 residues. Germline V gives CDR1 MDHEN, CDR2 SYDVKM. Trimming removed 3 bases from V and 0 bases from J, with 9 bases in between. This CDR3 reads CASSLVQVSNQPQHF. The CDR3 nucleotides read TGTGCCAGCAGTTTGGTTCAGGTTAGCAATCAGCCCCAGCATTTT.

V is TRBV15 and J is TRBJ1-3, with D unresolved. The CDR3 is 15 amino acids. In germline, CDR1 is LNHNV, CDR2 YYDKDF (reference sequence). V lost 6 bases, J lost 0 bases, and 12 bases lay in between. As DNA, the CDR3 is TGTGCCACCAGGCTGGACCCAAGCTCTGGAAACACCATATATTTT. Translating gives CATRLDPSSGNTIYF.

This sequence joins TRBV29-1 and TRBJ1-1; maybe TRBD1 (5 bases). The CDR3 runs 12 residues. In germline, CDR1 is SQVTM, CDR2 ANQGSEA. Trimming stripped 4 bases from V and 3 bases from J, with 9 bases between. This CDR3 reads CSVGTGDTEAFF. The CDR3, as DNA: TGCAGCGTTGGTACAGGCGACACTGAAGCTTTCTTT.

The chain carries TRBV14 and TRBJ2-4; D ambiguous. Germline lookup yields CDR1 SGHDN and CDR2 FVKESK. The CDR3 contains 14 residues. V was pared by 3 bases and J by 3 bases, with 9 bases between. CDR3 loop: CASSQVGVKNIQYF. The CDR3 bases are TGTGCCAGCAGCCAGGTGGGCGTCAAAAACATTCAGTACTTC.

V usage is TRBV4-2 and J usage is TRBJ2-5, with 7 bases that match TRBD2. V was pared by 0 bases and J by 1 base, with 5 bases of the junction left unmatched. The length of the CDR3 is 16 residues. Germline V gene lookup returns CDR1 LGHNA and CDR2 YNFKEQ. The CDR3 nucleotides are TGTGCCAGCAGCCAAGATAGGGCTAGCGGCCAAGAGACCCAGTACTTC. This encodes CASSQDRASGQETQYF.

The chain uses TRBV5-1 and TRBJ1-2; 7 nucleotides match TRBD1. Germline V CDR1 and CDR2: SGHRS, YFSETQ. V trimming: 4 bases; J trimming: 2 bases; junction bases outside the gene matches: 14. The CDR3 is 17 residues long. CDR3 bases: TGCGCCAGCAGCGGGGGCGGATACGAGGGGGCGAACTATGGCTACACCTTC. It codes for CASSGGGYEGANYGYTF.

This clone was seen once. The chain links TRBV2 to TRBJ2-1, with no clear D. With 4 bases removed from V and 5 bases from J, the gap between germline ends came to 12 bases. The CDR3 consists of 14 residues. The germline CDR1 and CDR2 sequences are SNHLY and FYNNEI. The CDR3 nucleotides are TGTGCCAGCAGTGGTGGCGGTCAACACAATGAGCAGTTCTTC. Translation gives CASSGGGQHNEQFF.

V and J are TRBV18 and TRBJ2-7; 8 bases map to TRBD2. The CDR3 length is 14 residues. Per germline, CDR1 KGHSH and CDR2 LQKENI. Trimming cost V 3 bases and J 6 bases; bases outside gene matches: 7. CDR3 sequence reads: CASSPSGASGEQYV. In nucleotides, the CDR3 is TGTGCCAGCTCACCTAGCGGGGCATCGGGCGAGCAGTACGTC.

This clone appeared a single time. The junction shows a germline mismatch at one end, possibly a read error. The genes are TRBV30 and TRBJ2-1; no clear D. From germline, CDR1 is GTSNPN and CDR2 SVGIG (reference sequence). The CDR3 is 11 amino acids. The CDR3 bases are TGTGCCTGGAGTGTCTACGATGAGCAGTTCTTC. Amino acid sequence: CAWSVYDEQFF.

This chain connects TRBV11-1 to TRBJ2-1; D may be TRBD2 (5 bases). The CDR3 is 14 residues long. The V gene lost 3 bases and the J gene lost 9 bases, with 15 bases spanning the gap. The V gene's germline CDR1 is SGHAT and CDR2 FQDESV (reference sequence). The CDR3 sequence: CASSLDSGRGEQFF. CDR3 DNA sequence: TGTGCCAGCAGCTTGGACTCCGGACGGGGTGAGCAGTTCTTC.

The V gene is TRBV28, the J gene TRBJ1-1, with D perhaps matching TRBD1 (6 bases). Germline-derived CDR1 and CDR2 are MDHEN and SYDVKM. Trimming took off 1 base at V and 4 bases at J, with 10 bases between the two ends. The CDR3 extends over 14 amino acids. The CDR3 here is CASSLSSGATEAFF. The CDR3 DNA reads as TGTGCCAGCAGTTTATCTTCAGGGGCCACTGAAGCTTTCTTT.

Only one count was recorded for this clone. This chain connects TRBV9 to TRBJ2-1; 14 nucleotides line up with TRBD2. The germline CDR1 and CDR2 sequences are SGDLS and YYNGEE. The CDR3 is 16 residues long. The V segment lost 0 bases and the J segment 7 bases; nucleotides outside the gene matches: 3. CDR3 nucleotide sequence: TGTGCCAGCAGCGTAGCCGGGACTAGCGGGGGAAATGAGCAGTTCTTC. Translating it yields CASSVAGTSGGNEQFF.

The chain combines TRBV9 with TRBJ2-3; no clear D. CDR1 SGDLS and CDR2 YYNGEE come from the germline V gene. Trimming removed 5 bases from V and 3 bases from J, with 4 bases in between. The CDR3 runs 11 residues. The CDR3 sequence: CASSETDTQYF. As DNA, the CDR3 is TGTGCCAGCAGTGAGACAGATACGCAGTATTTT.